This T cell receptor (beta chain) was documented in a study of molecular identifiers for immune sequencing clone quantification. TCRdb itself ran the PCR reads through MiXCR, one entry per CDR3 protein. In the table there are roughly 630,000 distinct CDR3 sequences, 25% of which are singletons. This CDR3 region has 12 residues. Germline V gene data show CDR1 as LNHDA and CDR2 as SQIVND (reference sequence). V lost 3 bases and J 5 bases, leaving 6 bases between the germline ends. This clonotype appeared many times. The V and J genes are TRBV19 and TRBJ2-3; the D is unclear. Material: naive CD8+ T cells from blood, with Jurkat cell RNA spiked in. Described subset: FACS-sorted CD8+CD4-CCR7+CD45RA+ naive T cells. The TCR sequence derives from a human donor in good health. Some libraries in this study had Jurkat cell RNA spiked in. CDR3 DNA sequence: TGTGCCAGTAGTATTGGAGAAGATACGCAGTATTTT. Amino acid sequence: CASSIGEDTQYF.